Below, 28 T cell receptor beta chains from the same sample are listed, as sequenced in a study of shared clonotypes between healthy human individuals. Generated by immunoSEQ multiplex PCR, the TCRdb table keeps only in-frame clones and is missing some. This table holds under 600,000 clones, approximately 97% found once. Input material: naive CD4+ T cells sorted from blood. As to subset: CD45RA+ positively selected. These receptors originate from a woman aged 25-40 years in good health.

About this clone itself: The identical CDR3 is also encoded by other nucleotide sequences in the sample. The gene calls are TRBV28 and TRBJ2-5; tentative D call: TRBD2 (6 bases). Trimming left V 5 bases short and J 0 bases short, with 10 bases between. In germline, CDR1 is MDHEN, CDR2 SYDVKM. The CDR3 contains 14 residues. The CDR3 sequence is CASSPRDYQETQYF. For the CDR3, the DNA is TGTGCCAGCAGTCCCAGGGACTACCAAGAGACCCAGTACTTC.

The V gene is TRBV23-1, the J gene TRBJ2-3; the match to TRBD2 covers 14 bases. TRBV23-1 is marked as an open reading frame, function uncertain. With 1 base clipped from V and 4 bases from J, the junction kept 4 bases outside the gene matches. This CDR3 contains 17 residues. In nucleotides, the CDR3 is TGCGCCAGCAGTCAATACCCGACTAGCGGGAGGGCAGATACGCAGTATTTT. It encodes CASSQYPTSGRADTQYF.

The chain recombines TRBV14 with TRBJ1-2; D is perhaps TRBD1 (5 bases). In germline, CDR1 is SGHDN, CDR2 FVKESK. This CDR3 region has 13 residues. V was pared by 4 bases and J by 2 bases, with 8 bases between. The DNA of the CDR3 is TGTGCCAGCAGCCCCGACAGAAACTATGGCTACACCTTC. Its translation is CASSPDRNYGYTF.

This clone appeared a single time. The chain carries TRBV2 and TRBJ1-2, with D maybe TRBD1 (5 bases). This CDR3 contains 13 residues. The V gene lost 3 bases and the J gene lost 5 bases, with 10 bases spanning the gap. From germline, CDR1 is SNHLY and CDR2 FYNNEI. The CDR3 sequence: CASSDQGWYGYTF. The DNA of the CDR3 is TGTGCCAGCAGTGATCAGGGATGGTATGGCTACACCTTC. Full variable domain (remainder filled in from reference TRBV2 and TRBJ1-2): EPEVTQTPSHQVTQMGQEVILRCVPISNHLYFYWYRQILGQKVEFLVSFYNNEISEKSEIFDDQFSVERPDGSNFTLKIRSTKLEDSAMYFCASSDQGWYGYTFGSGTRLTVV.

The rearrangement uses TRBV25-1 and TRBJ2-4; a weak D match, TRBD1 (8 bases). This CDR3 is 15 amino acids long. Trimming left V 6 bases short and J 6 bases short, with 18 bases between. Germline CDR1 and CDR2: MGHDK and SYGVNS. CDR3 loop: CASSKAGTGGNIQYF. The CDR3 bases are TGTGCCAGCAGCAAAGCGGGGACAGGAGGAAACATTCAGTACTTC.

The chain has TRBV29-1 and TRBJ2-7; TRBD2 matches 12 bases. Germline assignment: CDR1 SQVTM and CDR2 ANQGSEA. Trimming at V came to 8 bases and at J to 0 bases, leaving 5 bases not matched to a gene. This CDR3 comprises 14 residues. This CDR3 is CSTWTSGTSYEQYF. The CDR3 DNA sequence: TGCAGCACGTGGACTAGCGGGACCTCCTACGAGCAGTACTTC.

The V call is TRBV14, the J call TRBJ1-1; no reliable D call. This CDR3 region has 15 residues. CDR1 is SGHDN and CDR2 is FVKESK in the germline V gene. Trimming took off 4 bases at V and 1 base at J, with 13 bases between the two ends. CDR3 DNA: TGTGCCAGCAGCCCTAGGTGGCCCTGGAACACTGAAGCTTTCTTT. Protein: CASSPRWPWNTEAFF.

The chain carries TRBV9 and TRBJ2-3, with 10 bases aligning to TRBD2. J lost 10 bases, V lost 3 bases, and 14 bases had no gene match. The germline V gene encodes CDR1 SGDLS and CDR2 YYNGEE. The CDR3 spans 16 residues. This chain's CDR3 is CASSGGGRLAGEAQYF. CDR3 coding DNA: TGTGCCAGCAGCGGGGGAGGGAGGCTAGCGGGAGAGGCGCAGTATTTT.

Details on this clone: Other DNA variants within this sample encode the same CDR3. V and J are TRBV19 and TRBJ2-7, with TRBD2 identical over 10 bases. The J segment lost 5 bases and the V segment lost 6 bases, leaving 10 bases of the junction unmatched. This CDR3 contains 15 residues. Germline V gene data show CDR1 as LNHDA and CDR2 as SQIVND (reference sequence). The CDR3: CASRRPGLAIHEQYF. CDR3 nucleotide sequence: TGTGCCAGTAGGCGACCGGGACTAGCGATCCACGAGCAGTACTTC. Using reference TRBV19 and TRBJ2-7 for the parts outside the CDR3, the full variable domain is DGGITQSPKYLFRKEGQNVTLSCEQNLNHDAMYWYRQDPGQGLRLIYYSQIVNDFQKGDIAEGYSVSREKKESFPLTVTSAQKNPTAFYLCASRRPGLAIHEQYFGPGTRLTVT.

The chain couples TRBV28 to TRBJ2-7, with D uncertain. With 6 bases removed from V and 0 bases from J, the gap between germline ends came to 12 bases. From germline, CDR1 is MDHEN and CDR2 SYDVKM. The CDR3 loop spans 14 amino acids. CDR3 nucleotide sequence: TGTGCCAGCAGCTCTCCGACTCTCTCCTACGAGCAGTACTTC. Protein product: CASSSPTLSYEQYF. The whole variable domain, filled in from reference TRBV28 and TRBJ2-7, reads DVKVTQSSRYLVKRTGEKVFLECVQDMDHENMFWYRQDPGLGLRLIYFSYDVKMKEKGDIPEGYSVSREKKERFSLILESASTNQTSMYLCASSSPTLSYEQYFGPGTRLTVT.

The chain combines TRBV27 with TRBJ2-1, with D uncertain. This CDR3 comprises 16 residues. The V gene lost 2 bases and the J gene lost 0 bases, with 11 bases spanning the gap. The germline CDR1 and CDR2 sequences are MNHEY and SMNVEV (reference sequence). CDR3 sequence: CASSLSAHPSYNEQFF. CDR3 bases: TGTGCCAGCAGTTTAAGCGCACACCCCTCCTACAATGAGCAGTTCTTC.

The CDR3 DNA reads TGTGCCATCATTTCGGACAGGGGGTCAACTGAAGCTTTCTTT. Protein sequence: CAIISDRGSTEAFF. J is TRBJ1-1 and V is TRBV10-3; 10 nucleotides match TRBD1. CDR3 length: 14 amino acids. Trimming at V came to 7 bases and at J to 5 bases, leaving 7 bases not matched to a gene. The germline CDR1 and CDR2 sequences are ENHRY and SYGVKD.

V and J are TRBV28 and TRBJ2-2; maybe TRBD2 (6 bases). V was clipped by 2 bases and J by 5 bases, with 9 bases between them. The CDR3 length is 14 residues. Per the germline V gene, CDR1 is MDHEN and CDR2 is SYDVKM. The CDR3 loop is CASSLAGRTGELFF. CDR3 in DNA: TGTGCCAGCAGTTTAGCGGGGAGAACCGGGGAGCTGTTTTTT.

The chain is built from TRBV7-5 and TRBJ2-7; the table's D call of TRBD1 was not tested on the DNA. TRBV7-5 constitutes a pseudogene. This CDR3 spans 15 amino acids. The CDR3 DNA reads TGTGTCAGAAGCTCAACCAGGGGGTCGAGATACGAGCAGTACTTC. This gives the protein CVRSSTRGSRYEQYF.

This clone was counted once. V is TRBV2 and J is TRBJ1-5, with a tentative D call TRBD1 (6 bases). From germline, CDR1 is SNHLY and CDR2 FYNNEI. Trimming took off 5 bases at V and 4 bases at J, with 9 bases between the two ends. This CDR3 spans 13 amino acids. CDR3 region: CASSPTGNQPQHF. The CDR3 region has the DNA TGTGCCAGCAGTCCCACAGGGAATCAGCCCCAGCATTTT. Based on the CDR3 plus reference TRBV2 and TRBJ1-5, the full variable domain is EPEVTQTPSHQVTQMGQEVILRCVPISNHLYFYWYRQILGQKVEFLVSFYNNEISEKSEIFDDQFSVERPDGSNFTLKIRSTKLEDSAMYFCASSPTGNQPQHFGDGTRLSIL.

The chain couples TRBV28 to TRBJ2-7; possible D gene TRBD1, 5 bases. The germline CDR1 and CDR2 sequences are MDHEN and SYDVKM. V was pared by 2 bases and J by 6 bases, with 8 bases between. The CDR3 contains 12 residues. CDR3 DNA: TGTGCCAGCAGTTTAGTCAGGGTCGAGCAGTACTTC. The encoded protein is CASSLVRVEQYF.

The V and J genes are TRBV5-4 and TRBJ2-3; a weak D match, TRBD2 (7 bases). Germline-derived CDR1 and CDR2 are SGHNT and YYREEE (reference sequence). The V gene lost 2 bases and the J gene lost 2 bases, with 9 bases spanning the gap. The CDR3 covers 14 residues. This CDR3 is CASSFAGATDTQYF. CDR3 in DNA: TGTGCCAGCAGCTTCGCGGGGGCCACAGATACGCAGTATTTT.

This clone has only one observation. This chain uses TRBV28 with TRBJ2-5; no clear D gene. This CDR3 has 11 residues. Trimming took 6 bases from V and 0 from J, leaving 2 bases between them. Germline loops: CDR1 MDHEN, CDR2 SYDVKM. The CDR3 region has the DNA TGTGCCAGCAGGGACCAAGAGACCCAGTACTTC. Translation gives CASRDQETQYF. The full variable domain, rest sourced from reference TRBV28 and TRBJ2-5, is DVKVTQSSRYLVKRTGEKVFLECVQDMDHENMFWYRQDPGLGLRLIYFSYDVKMKEKGDIPEGYSVSREKKERFSLILESASTNQTSMYLCASRDQETQYFGPGTRLLVL.

The count of this clone is one. V is TRBV30 and J is TRBJ2-3, with 8 bases that match TRBD2. With 2 bases clipped from V and 8 bases from J, the junction kept 9 bases outside the gene matches. CDR1 GTSNPN and CDR2 SVGIG come from the germline V gene (reference sequence). The CDR3 is made up of 14 amino acids. This CDR3 is CAWSISGSKVTQYF. In nucleotides, the CDR3 is TGTGCCTGGAGTATCAGCGGGAGTAAGGTTACGCAGTATTTT.

The chain joins TRBV27 to TRBJ2-1, with 12 nucleotides matching TRBD2. Germline CDR1 reads MNHEY; CDR2 reads SMNVEV (reference sequence). The CDR3 extends over 18 amino acids. With V trimmed by 5 bases and J by 6 bases, 14 bases remained unmatched. CDR3 protein: CASSRLAGGRGVGNEQFF. The CDR3 DNA follows: TGTGCCAGCAGTCGGCTAGCGGGAGGGCGAGGGGTTGGCAATGAGCAGTTCTTC.

This clone was seen only once. V usage is TRBV5-1 and J usage is TRBJ2-3; D unclear. This CDR3 has 15 amino acids. Germline CDR1 is SGHRS and CDR2 is YFSETQ. V lost 2 bases and J 2 bases, leaving 12 bases between the germline ends. The CDR3 sequence is CASSFDGLNTDTQYF. The CDR3 DNA sequence: TGCGCCAGCAGCTTCGATGGCCTAAACACAGATACGCAGTATTTT.

This clone was detected only once. The rearrangement links TRBV28 to TRBJ1-1; D is possibly TRBD1 (5 bases). The V end lost 7 bases, the J end lost 4 bases, and 10 bases lay between the germline ends. This CDR3 is 12 amino acids long. Germline CDR1 MDHEN, CDR2 SYDVKM. The CDR3 DNA sequence: TGTGCCAGCACCGGGGGTGGCACTGAAGCTTTCTTT. Translating it yields CASTGGGTEAFF.

The chain combines TRBV4-1 with TRBJ2-1, with 13 bases lining up with TRBD2. This CDR3 is 17 amino acids long. With 0 bases clipped from V and 9 bases from J, the junction kept 8 bases outside the gene matches. Germline V gene data show CDR1 as MGHRA and CDR2 as YSYEKL. This CDR3 is CASSQDRGTSGRGEQFF. In nucleotides, the CDR3 is TGCGCCAGCAGCCAAGATAGGGGAACTAGCGGGAGGGGTGAGCAGTTCTTC.

The chain has TRBV6-6 and TRBJ2-3; TRBD1 matches at 10 bases. The CDR3 length is 14 residues. CDR1 and CDR2 from the germline V gene are MNHNY and SVGAGI (reference sequence). Trimming cost V 6 bases and J 7 bases; bases outside gene matches: 7. CDR3 DNA sequence: TGTGCCAGCAGGAGGGACAGGGGATCAAATACGCAGTATTTT. The encoded protein is CASRRDRGSNTQYF.

This chain's CDR3 is CATSRDAASHEQFF. The CDR3 coding sequence is TGTGCCACCAGCAGAGATGCAGCTAGCCATGAGCAGTTCTTC. The chain couples TRBV15 to TRBJ2-1; perhaps TRBD2 as D (5 bases). This CDR3 comprises 14 residues. V was trimmed by 0 bases and J by 8 bases, leaving 11 bases between them. Germline loops: CDR1 LNHNV, CDR2 YYDKDF (reference sequence).

V and J are TRBV27 and TRBJ2-7, with TRBD1 identical over 9 bases. The CDR3 spans 16 residues. The ends lost 3 bases at V and 6 bases at J; junction bases unmatched: 12. The V gene's germline CDR1 is MNHEY and CDR2 SMNVEV (reference sequence). The CDR3 DNA reads TGTGCCAGCAGTTTCCATCCGGGACAGGGAAGTCTCGAGCAGTACTTC. This sequence encodes CASSFHPGQGSLEQYF.

The chain links TRBV7-9 to TRBJ2-6; D is uncertain. CDR3 length: 16 amino acids. Germline loops: CDR1 SEHNR, CDR2 FQNEAQ (reference sequence). Between the trimmed V and J ends, which lost 2 bases and 4 bases, there was a span of 12 bases. This CDR3 reads CASSLNLRNGANVLTF. CDR3 bases: TGTGCCAGCAGCTTAAATCTGAGAAACGGGGCCAACGTCCTGACTTTC.

This sequence joins TRBV6-6 and TRBJ1-4; D gene unclear. V lost 0 bases and J lost 5, with 7 bases in between. The CDR3 contains 14 residues. Per the germline V gene, CDR1 is MNHNY and CDR2 is SVGAGI (reference sequence). In nucleotides, the CDR3 is TGTGCCAGCAGTTACTCCCCGGGGAATGAAAAACTGTTTTTT. Amino acids: CASSYSPGNEKLFF.